The clone carrying this T cell receptor (beta chain) was counted a few times. This sample is drawn from a study of brain metastases from non-small cell lung cancer. Sequencing was performed with immunoSEQ multiplex PCR; in TCRdb, only in-frame clones are kept and a portion is missing. The sample has roughly 3,500 clones; around 85% are singletons. Looked up from germline, CDR1 is SGHDN and CDR2 is FVKESK. This CDR3 is built from 13 residues. V was clipped by 1 base and J by 6 bases, with 4 bases between them. The sample comprised primary lung tumor tissue. The clonotype was recovered from a donor aged 40 or over with non-small cell lung cancer. The chain recombines TRBV14 with TRBJ1-6, with D unclear. As DNA, the CDR3 is TGTGCCAGCAGCCAAGGCGGTAATTCACCCCTCCACTTT. This codes for CASSQGGNSPLHF.